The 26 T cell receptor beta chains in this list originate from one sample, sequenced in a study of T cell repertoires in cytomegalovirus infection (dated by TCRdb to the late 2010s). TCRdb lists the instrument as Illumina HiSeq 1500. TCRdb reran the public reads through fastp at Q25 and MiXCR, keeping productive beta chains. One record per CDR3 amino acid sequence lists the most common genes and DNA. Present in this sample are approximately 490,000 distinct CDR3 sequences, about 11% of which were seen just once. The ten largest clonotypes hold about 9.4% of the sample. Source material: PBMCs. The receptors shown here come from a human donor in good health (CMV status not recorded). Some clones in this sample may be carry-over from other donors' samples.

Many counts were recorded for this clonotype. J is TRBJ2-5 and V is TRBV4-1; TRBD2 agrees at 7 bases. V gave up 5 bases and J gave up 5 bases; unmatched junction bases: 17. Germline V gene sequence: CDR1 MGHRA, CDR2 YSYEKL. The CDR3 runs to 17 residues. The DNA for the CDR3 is TGCGCCAGCAGCTTGAGCAGAGGGAGGGAGGTTGTGGAGACCCAGTACTTC. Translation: CASSLSRGREVVETQYF.

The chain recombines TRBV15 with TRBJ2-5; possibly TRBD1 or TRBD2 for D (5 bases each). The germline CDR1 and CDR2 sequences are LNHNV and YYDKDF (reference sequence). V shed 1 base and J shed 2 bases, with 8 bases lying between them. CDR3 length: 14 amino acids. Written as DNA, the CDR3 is TGTGCCACCAGCAGAGGAGGGGCACAAGAGACCCAGTACTTC. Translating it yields CATSRGGAQETQYF.

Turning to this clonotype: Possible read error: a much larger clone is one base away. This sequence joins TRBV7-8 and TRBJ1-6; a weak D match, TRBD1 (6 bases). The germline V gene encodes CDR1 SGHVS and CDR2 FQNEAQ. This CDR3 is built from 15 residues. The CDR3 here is CASSPDRNYNTPLHF. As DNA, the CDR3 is TGTGCCAGCAGCCCAGACAGGAATTATAATACACCCCTCCACTTT. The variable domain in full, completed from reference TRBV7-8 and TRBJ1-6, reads GAGVSQSPRYKVAKRGQDVALRCDPISGHVSLFWYQQALGQGPEFLTYFQNEAQLDKSGLPSDRFFAERPEGSVSTLKIQRTQQEDSAVYLCASSPDRNYNTPLHFGNGTRLTVT.

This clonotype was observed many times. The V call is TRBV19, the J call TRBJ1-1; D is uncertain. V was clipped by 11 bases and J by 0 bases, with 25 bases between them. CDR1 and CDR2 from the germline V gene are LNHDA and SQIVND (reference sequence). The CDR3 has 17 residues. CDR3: CAANRGQVGFMNTEAFF. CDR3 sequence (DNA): TGTGCCGCCAACCGTGGTCAGGTGGGTTTCATGAACACTGAAGCTTTCTTT.

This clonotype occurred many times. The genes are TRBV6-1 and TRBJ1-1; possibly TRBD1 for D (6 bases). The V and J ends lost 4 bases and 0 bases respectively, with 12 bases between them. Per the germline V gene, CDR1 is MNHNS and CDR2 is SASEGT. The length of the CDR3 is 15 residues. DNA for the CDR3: TGTGCCAGCAGTGTGGGGGGCAGTTTGAACACTGAAGCTTTCTTT. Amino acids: CASSVGGSLNTEAFF.

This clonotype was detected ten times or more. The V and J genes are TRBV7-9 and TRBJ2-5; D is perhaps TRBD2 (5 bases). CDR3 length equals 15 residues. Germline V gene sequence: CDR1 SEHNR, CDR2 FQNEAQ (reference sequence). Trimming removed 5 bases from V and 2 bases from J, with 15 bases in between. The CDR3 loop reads CASSQPEGYQETQYF. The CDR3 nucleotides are TGTGCCAGCAGCCAACCCGAGGGATATCAAGAGACCCAGTACTTC. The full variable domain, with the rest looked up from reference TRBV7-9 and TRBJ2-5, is DTGVSQNPRHKITKRGQNVTFRCDPISEHNRLYWYRQTLGQGPEFLTYFQNEAQLEKSRLLSDRFSAERPKGSFSTLEIQRTEQGDSAMYLCASSQPEGYQETQYFGPGTRLLVL.

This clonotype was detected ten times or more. Here the CDR3 reads CAITRDREETQYF. CDR3 nucleotide sequence: TGTGCCATCACCCGGGACAGGGAGGAGACCCAGTACTTC. The rearrangement uses TRBV10-3 and TRBJ2-5, with 9 bases identical to TRBD1. V lost 7 bases and J lost 5; bases outside the gene matches: 5. Germline CDR1 reads ENHRY; CDR2 reads SYGVKD. The CDR3 extends over 13 amino acids.

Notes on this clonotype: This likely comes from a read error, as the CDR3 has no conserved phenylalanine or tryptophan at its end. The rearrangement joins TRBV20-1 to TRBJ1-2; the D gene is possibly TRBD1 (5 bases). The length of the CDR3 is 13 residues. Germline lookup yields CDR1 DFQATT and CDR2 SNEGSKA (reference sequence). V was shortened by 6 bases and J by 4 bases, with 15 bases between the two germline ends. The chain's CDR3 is CSAPDQGVYGYTL. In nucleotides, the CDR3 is TGCAGTGCCCCAGACCAAGGGGTCTATGGCTACACCCTC.

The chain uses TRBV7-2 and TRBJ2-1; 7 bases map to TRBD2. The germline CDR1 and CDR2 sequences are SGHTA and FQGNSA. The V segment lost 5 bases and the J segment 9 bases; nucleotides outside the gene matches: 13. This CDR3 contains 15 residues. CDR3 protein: CASSRLDWGGSEQFF. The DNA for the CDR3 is TGTGCCAGCAGCAGACTAGATTGGGGGGGGAGTGAGCAGTTCTTC. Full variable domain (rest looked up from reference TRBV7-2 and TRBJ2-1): GAGVSQSPSNKVTEKGKDVELRCDPISGHTALYWYRQSLGQGLEFLIYFQGNSAPDKSGLPSDRFSAERTGGSVSTLTIQRTQQEDSAVYLCASSRLDWGGSEQFFGPGTRLTVL.

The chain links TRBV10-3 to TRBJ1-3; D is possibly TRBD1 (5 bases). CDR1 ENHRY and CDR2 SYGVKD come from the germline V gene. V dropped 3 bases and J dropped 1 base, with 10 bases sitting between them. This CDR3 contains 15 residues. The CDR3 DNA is TGTGCCATCAGTGATCCAGGGAAATCTGGAAACACCATATATTTT. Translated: CAISDPGKSGNTIYF.

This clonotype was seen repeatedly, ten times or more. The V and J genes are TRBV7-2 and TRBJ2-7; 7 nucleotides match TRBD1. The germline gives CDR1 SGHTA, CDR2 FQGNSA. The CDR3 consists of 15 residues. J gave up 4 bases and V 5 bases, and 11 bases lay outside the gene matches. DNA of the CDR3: TGTGCCAGCAGCCTTCCCCCAGGGGGTGTTTACGAGCAGTACTTC. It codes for CASSLPPGGVYEQYF.

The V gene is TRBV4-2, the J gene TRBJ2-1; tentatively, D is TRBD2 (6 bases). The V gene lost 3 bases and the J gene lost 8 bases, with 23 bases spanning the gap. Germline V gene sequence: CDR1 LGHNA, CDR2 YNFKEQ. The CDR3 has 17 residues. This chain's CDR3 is CASSQAIMGGTIDEQFF. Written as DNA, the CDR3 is TGTGCCAGCAGCCAGGCCATTATGGGCGGGACGATCGATGAGCAGTTCTTC.

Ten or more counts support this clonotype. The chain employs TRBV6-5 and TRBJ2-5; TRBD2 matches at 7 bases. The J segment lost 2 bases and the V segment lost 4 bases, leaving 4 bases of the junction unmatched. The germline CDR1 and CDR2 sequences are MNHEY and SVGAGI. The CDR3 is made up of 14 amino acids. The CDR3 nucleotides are TGTGCCAGCAGTTCCGCGGGACTACAAGAGACCCAGTACTTC. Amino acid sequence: CASSSAGLQETQYF.

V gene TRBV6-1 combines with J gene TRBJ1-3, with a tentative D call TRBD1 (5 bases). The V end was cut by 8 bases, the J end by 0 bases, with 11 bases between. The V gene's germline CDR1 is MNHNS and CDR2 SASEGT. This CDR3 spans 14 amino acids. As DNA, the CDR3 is TGTGCCAGCCTCGACAGACACTCTGGAAACACCATATATTTT. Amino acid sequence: CASLDRHSGNTIYF.

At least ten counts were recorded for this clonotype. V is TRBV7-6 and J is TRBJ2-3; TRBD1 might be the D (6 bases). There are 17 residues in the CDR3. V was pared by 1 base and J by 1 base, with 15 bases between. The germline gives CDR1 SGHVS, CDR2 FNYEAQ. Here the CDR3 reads CASSLVSRDIGTDTQYF. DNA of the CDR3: TGTGCCAGCAGCTTAGTATCTCGGGACATTGGCACAGATACGCAGTATTTT.

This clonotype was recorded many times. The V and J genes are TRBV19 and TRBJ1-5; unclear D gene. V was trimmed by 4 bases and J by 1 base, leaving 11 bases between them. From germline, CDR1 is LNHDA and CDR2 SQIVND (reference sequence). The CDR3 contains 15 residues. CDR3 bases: TGTGCCAGTAGTACGGCAGGAGAAAGCAATCAGCCCCAGCATTTT. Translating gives CASSTAGESNQPQHF.

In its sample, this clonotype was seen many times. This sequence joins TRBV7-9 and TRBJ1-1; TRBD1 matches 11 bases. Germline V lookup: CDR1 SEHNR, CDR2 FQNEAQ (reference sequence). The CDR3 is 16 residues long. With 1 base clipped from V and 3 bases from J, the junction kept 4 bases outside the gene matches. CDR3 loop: CASSLEGTGGDTEAFF. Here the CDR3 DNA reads TGTGCCAGCAGCTTAGAGGGGACAGGGGGTGACACTGAAGCTTTCTTT.

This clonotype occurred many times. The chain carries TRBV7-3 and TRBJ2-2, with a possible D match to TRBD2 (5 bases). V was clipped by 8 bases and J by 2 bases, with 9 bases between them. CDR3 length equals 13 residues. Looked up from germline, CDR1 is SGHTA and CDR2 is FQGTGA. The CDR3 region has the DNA TGTGCCAGCGAACGGGGAAACACCGGGGAGCTGTTTTTT. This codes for CASERGNTGELFF.

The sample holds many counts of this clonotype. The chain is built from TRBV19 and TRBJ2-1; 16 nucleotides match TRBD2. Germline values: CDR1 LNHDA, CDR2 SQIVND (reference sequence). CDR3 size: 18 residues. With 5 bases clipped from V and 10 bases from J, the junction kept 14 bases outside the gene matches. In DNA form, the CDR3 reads TGTGCCAGTAGTCCAGGGTGGCGGGGGACTAGCGGGAGGGGGGAGCAGTTCTTC. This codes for CASSPGWRGTSGRGEQFF.

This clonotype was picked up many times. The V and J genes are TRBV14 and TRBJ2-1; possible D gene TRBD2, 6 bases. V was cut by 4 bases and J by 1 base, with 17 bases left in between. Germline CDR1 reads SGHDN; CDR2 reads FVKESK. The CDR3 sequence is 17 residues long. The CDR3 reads CASSPLRGIGSYNEQFF. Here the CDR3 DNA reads TGTGCCAGCAGCCCCCTACGGGGGATAGGGTCCTACAATGAGCAGTTCTTC. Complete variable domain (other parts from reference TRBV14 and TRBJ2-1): EAGVTQFPSHSVIEKGQTVTLRCDPISGHDNLYWYRRVMGKEIKFLLHFVKESKQDESGMPNNRFLAERTGGTYSTLKVQPAELEDSGVYFCASSPLRGIGSYNEQFFGPGTRLTVL.

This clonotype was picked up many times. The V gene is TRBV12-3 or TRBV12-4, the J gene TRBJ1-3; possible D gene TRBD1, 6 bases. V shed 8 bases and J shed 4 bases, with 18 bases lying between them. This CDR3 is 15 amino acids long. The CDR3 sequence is CASYMAGTKGNTIYF. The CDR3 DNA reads TGTGCCAGCTACATGGCCGGGACAAAAGGAAACACCATATATTTT.

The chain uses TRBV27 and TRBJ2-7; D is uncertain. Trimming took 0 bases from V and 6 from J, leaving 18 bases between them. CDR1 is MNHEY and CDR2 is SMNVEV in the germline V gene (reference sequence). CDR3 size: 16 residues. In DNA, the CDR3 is TGTGCCAGCAGTTTATCTGGGAACATTCGACCGTCCGAGCAGTACTTC. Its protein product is CASSLSGNIRPSEQYF.

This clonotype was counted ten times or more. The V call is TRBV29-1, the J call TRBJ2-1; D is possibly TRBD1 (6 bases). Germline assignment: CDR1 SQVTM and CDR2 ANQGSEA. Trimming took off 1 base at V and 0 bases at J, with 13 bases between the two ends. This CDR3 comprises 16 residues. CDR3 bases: TGCAGCGTTGAAGGGGGGCAGGGGAGCTCCTACAATGAGCAGTTCTTC. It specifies CSVEGGQGSSYNEQFF.

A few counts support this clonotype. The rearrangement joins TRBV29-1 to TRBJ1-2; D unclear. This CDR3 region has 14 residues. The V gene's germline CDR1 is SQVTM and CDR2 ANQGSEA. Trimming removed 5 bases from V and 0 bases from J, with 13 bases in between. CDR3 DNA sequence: TGCAGCGTTCCCCGGGAGTTAGCTAACTATGGCTACACCTTC. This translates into CSVPRELANYGYTF.

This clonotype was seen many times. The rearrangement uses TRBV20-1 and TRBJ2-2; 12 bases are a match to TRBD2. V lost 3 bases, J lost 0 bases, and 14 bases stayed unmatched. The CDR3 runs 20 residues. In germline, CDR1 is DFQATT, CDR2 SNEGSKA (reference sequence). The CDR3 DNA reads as TGCAGTGCTAGGGCGATCCCCGGGACTAGCGGGTCTTCGAACACCGGGGAGCTGTTTTTT. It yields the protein CSARAIPGTSGSSNTGELFF.

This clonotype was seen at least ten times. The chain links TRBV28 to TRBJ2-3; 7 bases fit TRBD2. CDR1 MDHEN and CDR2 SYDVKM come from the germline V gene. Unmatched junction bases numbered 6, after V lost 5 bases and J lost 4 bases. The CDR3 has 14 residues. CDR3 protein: CASSGGGEADTQYF. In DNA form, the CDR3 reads TGTGCCAGCAGTGGGGGGGGAGAGGCAGATACGCAGTATTTT.